This TCR beta chain originates from a study of OX40 agonist ivuxolimab in advanced cancers. Overall study context: The study gave patients intravenous ivuxolimab at 0.01 to 10 mg/kg every 2 weeks. Study results and caveats: Relative to CD4+ cells, CD8+ T cells on average had more expanded clones.

The method was immunoSEQ multiplex PCR; TCRdb's version includes in-frame clones alone and lacks a portion of them. The sample records 50,000 to 65,000 clones, about 92% being singletons. This CDR3 region has 16 residues. The germline gives CDR1 SQVTM, CDR2 ANQGSEA. V gave up 0 bases and J gave up 0 bases, with 12 bases separating them. Turning to this clone: The antigen remains unidentified.

The TCR comes from an adult with an advanced solid tumor such as melanoma, head and neck, liver or kidney cancer. The sample consisted of CD4+ or CD8+ T cells sorted from blood, taken in a trial of the OX40 agonist ivuxolimab. The chain joins TRBV29-1 to TRBJ2-1, with a tentative D call TRBD1 (5 bases). As DNA, the CDR3 is TGCAGCGTTGAAGAAGAAGCCAGGGCCTCCTACAATGAGCAGTTCTTC. Its translation is CSVEEEARASYNEQFF.